Listed below are T cell receptor beta chains from one sample, sequenced in a study of blood T cell repertoires in COVID-19. This table comes from immunoSEQ multiplex PCR, and its TCRdb copy is limited to in-frame clones, with some not included. The sample records some 150,000 clones, over 80% being singletons. Source material: peripheral blood. The source of these receptors is an elderly woman with acute or convalescent COVID-19. CDR3s include the opening cysteine and the closing phenylalanine or tryptophan. A D gene is named only where the DNA matches it firmly. Expanded clones are given a class, and other clones once, few, many or no size at all.

D gene	J gene	clone size	V gene	CDR3 DNA	CDR3 protein
.	TRBJ1-1	.	TRBV6-5	TGTGCCAGCAGTCCCGTTCGGGGGGTGGGCACTGAAGCTTTCTTT	CASSPVRGVGTEAFF
.	TRBJ2-5	.	TRBV30	TGTGCCTGGAAAGAGGCCCAAGAGACCCAGTACTTC	CAWKEAQETQYF
.	TRBJ2-3	.	TRBV30	TGTGCCTGCCCCAGGGGTAGTCGGGGAGATACGCAGTATTTT	CACPRGSRGDTQYF
.	TRBJ2-2	.	TRBV6-5	TGTGCCAGCAGCTGGACTACCCGAGGGACCGGGGAGCTGTTTTTT	CASSWTTRGTGELFF
TRBD1	TRBJ1-2	.	TRBV11-2	TGTGCCAGCAGCCCCGACAGGGGCTATGGCTACACCTTC	CASSPDRGYGYTF
.	TRBJ2-2	.	TRBV6-6	TGTGCCAGCAGTCCTCGCATCGGACAACCCCCAGGGCACGGGGAGCTGTTTTTT	CASSPRIGQPPGHGELFF
TRBD2	TRBJ2-1	.	TRBV5-4	TGTGCCAGCAGCTTGGCGGGGGGGCAAAGGAATGAGCAGTTCTTC	CASSLAGGQRNEQFF
TRBD1	TRBJ2-7	.	TRBV29-1	TGCAGCGTCACCGGTTCGGGACAGGGTTCCTACGAGCAGTACTTC	CSVTGSGQGSYEQYF
TRBD1	TRBJ1-4	.	TRBV6-2/TRBV6-3	TGTGCCAGCAGTTACCGGACAGGGTCTAATGAAAAACTGTTTTTT	CASSYRTGSNEKLFF
.	TRBJ2-3	few	TRBV10-2	TGCGCCAGCAGGGCCCCCAGCGGAGGCACAGATACGCAGTATTTT	CASRAPSGGTDTQYF
.	TRBJ2-5	.	TRBV7-2	TGTGCCAGCAGCTTAGCGGGGGGCCAAGAGACCCAGTACTTC	CASSLAGGQETQYF
.	TRBJ1-1	.	TRBV2	TGTGCCACCACTAAAGCTCTCAGCACTGAAGCTTTCTTT	CATTKALSTEAFF
TRBD1	TRBJ1-2	.	TRBV6-6	TGTGCCAGCAGTCACCGGACAGGGAGGGCCTATGGCTACACCTTC	CASSHRTGRAYGYTF
TRBD1	TRBJ1-1	.	TRBV5-1	TGCGCCAGCAGCACGGGACAGGCCTACACTGAAGCTTTCTTT	CASSTGQAYTEAFF
.	TRBJ1-1	.	TRBV5-6	TGTGCCAGCAGCTTGGTGACAATTGTGAACACTGAAGCTTTCTTT	CASSLVTIVNTEAFF
TRBD1	TRBJ1-2	.	TRBV5-1	TGCGCCAGCAGCTTCTCACAGGGGAGTCTTAACTATGGCTACACCTTC	CASSFSQGSLNYGYTF
.	TRBJ1-1	.	TRBV14	TGTGCCAGCAGCCGACCGATGACAGGCGTGAACACTGAAGCTTTCTTT	CASSRPMTGVNTEAFF
TRBD1	TRBJ2-7	.	TRBV20-1	TGCAGTGCTGGGACAGTCTACGAGCAGTACTTC	CSAGTVYEQYF
TRBD1	TRBJ1-1	.	TRBV5-4	TGTGCCAGCAGCTTTCCGGGACAGGGACACACTGAAGCTTTCTTT	CASSFPGQGHTEAFF
.	TRBJ1-4	.	TRBV7-9	TGTGCCAGCAGCATCACAGAAGCAACTAATGAAAAACTGTTTTTT	CASSITEATNEKLFF
TRBD1	TRBJ1-2	.	TRBV5-8	TGTGCCAGCAGCTTGGCCACAGGGGGCAGCTATGGCTACACCTTC	CASSLATGGSYGYTF
TRBD1	TRBJ2-1	once	TRBV5-1	TGCGCCAGCAGCTTGGGAGGGACAGGCCTTTACAATGAGCAGTTCTTC	CASSLGGTGLYNEQFF
.	TRBJ2-1	.	TRBV3-1/TRBV3-2	TGTGCCAGCAGGAGACAGTCTATTAATGAGCAGTTCTTC	CASRRQSINEQFF
.	TRBJ1-2	once	TRBV18	TGTGCCAGCTCACCACTAGGGGCAGGGACTAACTATGGCTACACCTTC	CASSPLGAGTNYGYTF
.	TRBJ1-2	.	TRBV19	TGTGCCAGTAGTATTTCCCCCTTGGCCTACACCTTC	CASSISPLAYTF
TRBD1	TRBJ1-2	.	TRBV13	TGTGCCAGCAGCATAACAGGGGACTATGGCTACACCTTC	CASSITGDYGYTF
.	TRBJ2-7	once	TRBV7-8	TGTGCCAGCAGCTTAAGCCCTCCACGGGAGCAGTACTTC	CASSLSPPREQYF
.	TRBJ1-2	.	TRBV6-5	TGTGCCAGCAGTTACGGGGCCCGGGGGGCGCGGGGCTACACCTTC	CASSYGARGARGYTF
.	TRBJ1-1	.	TRBV6-1	TGTGCCAGCAGTGAAGCAGTGGGGGGTATGGGAGACACTGAAGCTTTCTTT	CASSEAVGGMGDTEAFF
.	TRBJ2-5	.	TRBV9	TGTGCCAGCAGCGTGTCAGGGCGGGAGACCCAGTACTTC	CASSVSGRETQYF
.	TRBJ1-6	.	TRBV3-1/TRBV3-2	TGTGCCAGCAGCCCAATAATCGACAGTGCTAATTCACCCCTCCACTTT	CASSPIIDSANSPLHF
TRBD1	TRBJ1-1	.	TRBV11-2	TGTGCCAGCAGCTATATCAGGGGGCGCACTGAAGCTTTCTTT	CASSYIRGRTEAFF
TRBD1	TRBJ2-7	.	TRBV5-1	TGCGCCAGCAGCTTGGGGGACAGGGGGCTTGAGCAGTACTTC	CASSLGDRGLEQYF
.	TRBJ1-6	.	TRBV3-1/TRBV3-2	TGTGCCAGCAGCCAAGTCCCAGCCGCGACGGGGACATTCAATTCACCCCTCCACTTT	CASSQVPAATGTFNSPLHF
.	TRBJ1-2	.	TRBV9	TGTGCCAGCAGTCCTTCGACAGCGACCAACTATGGCTACACCTTC	CASSPSTATNYGYTF
TRBD1	TRBJ2-5	once	TRBV9	TGTGCCAGCAGCTTCGGGACAGGGGGTGGAGAGACCCAGTACTTC	CASSFGTGGGETQYF
TRBD2	TRBJ2-3	.	TRBV5-5	TGTGCCAGCAGCTTAGGGCAAGCGGGGGGCACAGATACGCAGTATTTT	CASSLGQAGGTDTQYF
TRBD2	TRBJ2-2	.	TRBV24-1	TGTGCCACCAGTCCCGCCGGAGCGGGGGGGCCCGGGGAGCTGTTTTTT	CATSPAGAGGPGELFF
TRBD1	TRBJ1-5	.	TRBV6-5	TGTGCCAGCAGGGCACCGGGACAGGGCGTTCAGCCCCAGCATTTT	CASRAPGQGVQPQHF
.	TRBJ1-4	.	TRBV18	TGTGCCAGCTCACCACCGGGCAGCCCACCTGAAAAACTGTTTTTT	CASSPPGSPPEKLFF
.	TRBJ2-3	.	TRBV5-1	TGCGCCAGCAGCTTGGGCGGACAAAGCGCAGATACGCAGTATTTT	CASSLGGQSADTQYF
TRBD1	TRBJ1-6	.	TRBV5-1	TGCGCCAGCAGCTCCGGACAGGGAGTACAAGGAGATTCACCCCTCCACTTT	CASSSGQGVQGDSPLHF
.	TRBJ1-3	.	TRBV6-6	TGTGCCAGCAGGCCCACGGGCGGGGCCGGAAACACCATATATTTT	CASRPTGGAGNTIYF
.	TRBJ2-4	.	TRBV6-5	TGTGCCAGCAGTTACGGGCCTACTTTAATCAAAAACATTCAGTACTTC	CASSYGPTLIKNIQYF
.	TRBJ1-2	.	TRBV23-1	TGCGCCAGCAGTCAATCTATGGCAGACTATGGCTACACCTTC	CASSQSMADYGYTF
.	TRBJ1-2	.	TRBV19	TGTGCCAGTCACAGGGTCGGCTATGGCTACACCTTC	CASHRVGYGYTF
TRBD1	TRBJ2-2	.	TRBV9	TGTGCCAGCAGCGTAGCTATCGGGACAGCGAACACCGGGGAGCTGTTTTTT	CASSVAIGTANTGELFF
TRBD1	TRBJ2-1	.	TRBV5-1	TGCGCCAGCAGCATCGGGACAGAATCCTACAATGAGCAGTTCTTC	CASSIGTESYNEQFF
TRBD1	TRBJ1-2	.	TRBV19	TGTGCCAGTAGTATCAGGGGGTTCTATGGCTACACCTTC	CASSIRGFYGYTF
TRBD1	TRBJ2-6	.	TRBV5-6	TGTGCCAGCAGGCGACAGGGAACTGGGGCCAACGTCCTGACTTTC	CASRRQGTGANVLTF
TRBD2	TRBJ2-7	.	TRBV30	TGTGCCTGGAGCCCGGGACTAGCCTACGAGCAGTACTTC	CAWSPGLAYEQYF
.	TRBJ1-5	.	TRBV19	TGTGCCAGTAGTATTTGGGGCAGATCTACGCATCAGCCCCAGCATTTT	CASSIWGRSTHQPQHF
TRBD1	TRBJ1-1	.	TRBV5-4	TGTGCCATCTCTCCTCAGGGACAGCTCAACACTGAAGCTTTCTTT	CAISPQGQLNTEAFF
TRBD1	TRBJ1-2	.	TRBV19	TGTGCCAGTAGGCAACCGGGACAGGGGAACTATGGCTACACCTTC	CASRQPGQGNYGYTF
.	TRBJ1-2	.	TRBV6-5	TGTGCCAGCAGTTCCCCGCAGGTCGGCTACACCTTC	CASSSPQVGYTF
TRBD1	TRBJ1-2	.	TRBV12-3/TRBV12-4	TGTGCCAGCAGGTTAACAGGGGGTGGAGGCTACACCTTC	CASRLTGGGGYTF
.	TRBJ1-5	few	TRBV6-1	TGTGCCAGCAGTGACGGACATTCAGGGATCAATCAGCCCCAGCATTTT	CASSDGHSGINQPQHF
.	TRBJ1-2	.	TRBV15	TGTGCCACCAGCAGAGAGGGGCAGGGGAATGGCTACACCTTC	CATSREGQGNGYTF
.	TRBJ1-1	.	TRBV29-1	TGCAGCGTTGAAGTTCGGACGGGATCCACTGAAGCTTTCTTT	CSVEVRTGSTEAFF